The 10 T cell receptor beta chains given below trace back to one sample, sequenced in a study of T cell responses to AZD1222 COVID-19 vaccine. Sequencing was performed with immunoSEQ multiplex PCR; in TCRdb, only in-frame clones are kept and a portion is missing. The sample has some 170,000 clones; roughly nine tenths are singletons. The specimen comprised peripheral blood, sampled on day 0 of AZD1222 vaccination. The source of these receptors is an adult in good health.

The chain links TRBV30 to TRBJ2-3; D perhaps matches TRBD2 (5 bases). CDR1 is GTSNPN, CDR2 SVGIG, per germline (reference sequence). The length of the CDR3 is 14 residues. Trimming took 0 bases from V and 2 from J, leaving 9 bases between them. CDR3 sequence: CAWSVRRTTDTQYF. CDR3 in DNA: TGTGCCTGGAGTGTACGGAGGACCACAGATACGCAGTATTTT.

This clone was seen a single time. The chain employs TRBV28 and TRBJ2-5, with 9 bases matching TRBD2. The germline CDR1 and CDR2 sequences are MDHEN and SYDVKM. The CDR3 contains 14 residues. V lost 3 bases to trimming and J lost 5 bases; unmatched junction nucleotides: 4. The CDR3 DNA reads as TGTGCCAGCAGTTTCAGCGGGAGGCTGGAGACCCAGTACTTC. Translated: CASSFSGRLETQYF.

This clone has just one count. The rearrangement uses TRBV28 and TRBJ1-4, with 7 nucleotides matching TRBD1. Germline-derived CDR1 and CDR2 are MDHEN and SYDVKM. The CDR3 consists of 14 residues. Trimming cost V 4 bases and J 8 bases; bases outside gene matches: 7. The CDR3 region is CASSSSARGEKLFF. For the CDR3, the DNA is TGTGCCAGCAGTTCAAGCGCCAGGGGGGAAAAACTGTTTTTT.

V usage is TRBV2 and J usage is TRBJ1-3; perhaps TRBD1 as D (5 bases). Between the trimmed V and J ends, which lost 4 bases and 2 bases, there was a span of 9 bases. The CDR3 contains 14 residues. Germline assignment: CDR1 SNHLY and CDR2 FYNNEI. The CDR3 loop reads CASSGPGPGNTIYF. CDR3 in DNA: TGTGCCAGCAGTGGACCAGGGCCTGGAAACACCATATATTTT.

The V call is TRBV15, the J call TRBJ1-4; tentatively, D is TRBD1 (5 bases). V lost 3 bases, J lost 5 bases, and 10 bases lay in between. This CDR3 has 14 residues. Germline CDR1 is LNHNV and CDR2 is YYDKDF (reference sequence). The CDR3, as DNA: TGTGCCACCAGCAGGCCGGGGCCAAATGAAAAACTGTTTTTT. Translated: CATSRPGPNEKLFF.

This chain links TRBV29-1 with TRBJ2-2, with D tentatively TRBD1 or TRBD2 (5 bases each). Deletions cut 5 bases from V and 4 bases from J, with 14 bases between. CDR3 size: 14 residues. CDR1 is SQVTM and CDR2 is ANQGSEA in the germline V gene. The DNA of the CDR3 is TGCAGCGTTATGGGGGACCGTCGCACCGGGGAGCTGTTTTTT. Translation: CSVMGDRRTGELFF.

This chain joins TRBV6-2 or TRBV6-3 and TRBJ2-1, with 7 bases identical to TRBD2. The CDR3 contains 14 residues. V lost 0 bases and J lost 6; bases outside the gene matches: 2. From germline, CDR1 is MNHEY and CDR2 SVGEGT. The CDR3 loop reads CASSYSRTSNEQFF. CDR3 nucleotide sequence: TGTGCCAGCAGTTACTCGCGGACTAGCAATGAGCAGTTCTTC.

This clone has a single count. The chain is built from TRBV11-2 and TRBJ1-1, with D uncertain. The CDR3 length is 17 residues. Germline CDR1 and CDR2: SGHAT and FQNNGV. Trimming cost V 3 bases and J 3 bases, with 20 bases left between them. CDR3 coding DNA: TGTGCCAGCAGCTTTCCCGTGGTGGTTTCGTGGGACACTGAAGCTTTCTTT. Translation gives CASSFPVVVSWDTEAFF.

The chain combines TRBV7-6 with TRBJ1-4; D is unresolved. This CDR3 is 13 amino acids long. Per germline, CDR1 SGHVS and CDR2 FNYEAQ. Trimming stripped 5 bases from V and 10 bases from J, with 14 bases between. The CDR3 DNA follows: TGTGCCAGCAGCCTTGACACCTGGGGAAAACTGTTTTTT. It codes for CASSLDTWGKLFF.

The CDR3 spells CASRTGTGYGTDTQYF. The CDR3 bases are TGTGCCAGTAGGACCGGGACAGGGTACGGCACAGATACGCAGTATTTT. The V gene is TRBV19, the J gene TRBJ2-3, with 9 bases identical to TRBD1. This CDR3 comprises 16 residues. Germline V CDR1 and CDR2: LNHDA, SQIVND (reference sequence). V lost 6 bases and J lost 1; bases outside the gene matches: 8.